This TCR beta chain stems from a study of cytomegalovirus exposure and HLA in healthy donors. Regarding this clone: Antigen unknown. The same CDR3 can be traced to other DNA sequences in this sample.

PCR employed 60 Vbeta and 13 Jbeta primers. Sequenced by immunoSEQ multiplex PCR; TCRdb stores in-frame clones only, minus some. The table has around 270,000 clones, 75% to 85% seen once. Study-wide results and limits: Some V segments, including TRBV6-2 and TRBV6-3, were excluded as indistinguishable. Available immune exposure information was restricted to CMV serostatus only.

Germline V gene data show CDR1 as MDHEN and CDR2 as SYDVKM. The CDR3 spans 14 residues. The TCR sequence derives from a girl aged 2 to 9 in good health and CMV-seronegative. Sequences were obtained from PBMCs. The chain couples TRBV28 to TRBJ2-1; 8 nucleotides agree with TRBD2. CDR3 sequence: CASRSGSSYNEQFF. The CDR3 DNA reads TGTGCTAGTCGGAGCGGGAGCTCCTACAATGAGCAGTTCTTC.